This T cell receptor beta chain is drawn from a study of patients and donors after allogeneic stem cell transplantation. A single record per CDR3 protein comes from TCRdb applying MiXCR to the RT-PCR reads. The sample includes roughly 200,000 distinct CDR3 sequences, around 40% of them seen just once. This sequence originates from a human donor who was either an allogeneic HSCT recipient or a stem cell or donor lymphocyte infusion donor (not recorded which). It is not recorded whose cells these are; they may come from a transplant donor. The specimen was blood, either unsorted or a sorted T cell fraction (not recorded which).

CDR3 loop: CATSDRSGGPYNEQFF. The CDR3 bases are TGTGCCACCAGTGACCGTAGCGGGGGGCCTTACAATGAGCAGTTCTTC. The V and J genes are TRBV24-1 and TRBJ2-1; 10 positions match TRBD2. The germline CDR1 and CDR2 sequences are KGHDR and SFDVKD. The ends lost 4 bases at V and 4 bases at J; junction bases unmatched: 6. This CDR3 spans 16 amino acids.